The 24 T cell receptor beta chains reported below all come from one sample, sequenced in a study of cytomegalovirus exposure and HLA in healthy donors. Measured with immunoSEQ multiplex PCR; TCRdb has only the in-frame clones, and not every one. The sample includes roughly 60,000 clones, 92% seen only once; the top ten take 1.3%. The source material was PBMCs. The receptors stem from a woman under 30 in good health and CMV-seronegative.

V and J are TRBV9 and TRBJ2-1; D gene ambiguous. V lost 0 bases, J lost 9 bases, and 10 bases lay in between. Germline CDR1 and CDR2: SGDLS and YYNGEE. The CDR3 runs to 13 residues. The CDR3 nucleotides are TGTGCCAGCAGCGTAGGGGCCCCGTCTGAGCAGTTCTTC. Its protein is CASSVGAPSEQFF.

The V call is TRBV27, the J call TRBJ1-6; unclear D gene. CDR1 and CDR2 (germline): MNHEY, SMNVEV (reference sequence). This CDR3 is built from 15 residues. V gave up 0 bases and J gave up 10 bases, with 13 bases separating them. The CDR3 DNA reads as TGTGCCAGCAGTTTATCGGGAGCGTCCGGCTCACCCCTCCACTTT. This translates into CASSLSGASGSPLHF.

The chain carries TRBV7-9 and TRBJ1-5, with TRBD1 as a possible D gene (5 bases). V dropped 5 bases and J dropped 3 bases, with 23 bases sitting between them. The length of the CDR3 is 18 residues. Per germline, CDR1 SEHNR and CDR2 FQNEAQ (reference sequence). Written as DNA, the CDR3 is TGTGCCAGCAGCCGTGTCGAACCGTATATGGGGCCCAATCAGCCCCAGCATTTT. It codes for CASSRVEPYMGPNQPQHF. Complete variable domain (other parts from reference TRBV7-9 and TRBJ1-5): DTGVSQNPRHKITKRGQNVTFRCDPISEHNRLYWYRQTLGQGPEFLTYFQNEAQLEKSRLLSDRFSAERPKGSFSTLEIQRTEQGDSAMYLCASSRVEPYMGPNQPQHFGDGTRLSIL.

This clone was observed once. The rearrangement joins TRBV2 to TRBJ1-1; D is uncertain. Germline V gene lookup returns CDR1 SNHLY and CDR2 FYNNEI. The CDR3 is made up of 14 amino acids. V gave up 6 bases and J gave up 2 bases, with 13 bases separating them. CDR3 DNA: TGTGCCAGCAGCGACACCCCAAGAAACACTGAAGCTTTCTTT. Translating gives CASSDTPRNTEAFF.

The rearrangement links TRBV7-9 to TRBJ2-3; maybe TRBD2 (5 bases). The CDR3 has 14 residues. Germline CDR1 reads SEHNR; CDR2 reads FQNEAQ (reference sequence). V was trimmed by 2 bases and J by 6 bases, leaving 12 bases between them. DNA of the CDR3: TGTGCCAGCAGCTTACGAGGGAATGGGGATACGCAGTATTTT. Translating it yields CASSLRGNGDTQYF.

The chain recombines TRBV7-4 with TRBJ1-6, with D unclear. The CDR3 contains 16 residues. The V end was cut by 1 base, the J end by 7 bases, with 14 bases between. CDR1 is SGHVT, CDR2 SQSDAQ, per germline. This CDR3 reads CASSLVWRSWNSPLHF. The CDR3 DNA sequence: TGTGCCAGCAGCTTAGTATGGAGGAGCTGGAATTCACCCCTCCACTTT.

As regards this clone: The DNA is omitted, as the CDR3 cannot be located on it reliably, and the CDR3 follows TCRdb's listing. This chain uses TRBV27 with TRBJ2-7; TRBD2 is the table's D call and was not checked against the DNA. Counting both end residues, the CDR3 totals 12 amino acids. CDR1 is MNHEY and CDR2 is SMNVEV in the germline V gene (reference sequence). The CDR3 is CASSSSGDEQYF.

The V call is TRBV5-8, the J call TRBJ2-5; TRBD1 matches 10 bases. The CDR3 has 14 amino acids. Trimming removed 4 bases from V and 5 bases from J; junction bases left unmatched: 5. Germline V gene sequence: CDR1 SGHTS, CDR2 YDEGEE. CDR3 amino acids: CASSTDRGRETQYF. The DNA of the CDR3 is TGTGCCAGCAGCACGGACAGGGGGAGGGAGACCCAGTACTTC.

This clone was seen more than once but under ten times. CDR3 sequence (DNA): TGTGCCATCAGTGGGGCAGGGGGCGAACAGCCCCAGCATTTT. Amino acid sequence: CAISGAGGEQPQHF. The rearrangement uses TRBV10-3 and TRBJ1-5; 8 bases are a match to TRBD1. The V and J ends lost 4 bases and 7 bases, in that order; junction bases with no gene match: 6. Germline CDR1 ENHRY, CDR2 SYGVKD. The length of the CDR3 is 14 residues.

The CDR3 is CASSQRTSGGALNEQFF. DNA of the CDR3: TGCGCCAGCAGCCAGCGGACTAGCGGGGGGGCCTTGAATGAGCAGTTCTTC. This sequence joins TRBV4-1 and TRBJ2-1, with 15 nucleotides matching TRBD2. The V gene end was trimmed by 3 bases and the J gene end by 7 bases; junction bases not matched to a gene: 7. Germline V gene data show CDR1 as MGHRA and CDR2 as YSYEKL. The CDR3 has 17 amino acids.

The CDR3 is CASWVAGDSSDTQYF. Written as DNA, the CDR3 is TGTGCCAGCTGGGTGGCGGGAGATAGCTCAGATACGCAGTATTTT. This chain connects TRBV5-5 to TRBJ2-3; TRBD2 agrees at 7 bases. This CDR3 region has 15 residues. Germline CDR1 and CDR2: SGHKS and YYEKEE (reference sequence). Losses at the gene ends were 7 bases for V and 4 bases for J; bases not matched to a gene: 12.

The chain joins TRBV30 to TRBJ2-7; TRBD1 might be the D (6 bases). The length of the CDR3 is 13 residues. The germline V gene encodes CDR1 GTSNPN and CDR2 SVGIG (reference sequence). Trimming took off 1 base at V and 2 bases at J, with 9 bases between the two ends. CDR3 sequence reads: CAWSGGHTYEQYF. As DNA, the CDR3 is TGTGCCTGGAGTGGGGGGCATACCTACGAGCAGTACTTC. Drawing the rest from reference TRBV30 and TRBJ2-7, the complete variable domain is SQTIHQWPATLVQPVGSPLSLECTVEGTSNPNLYWYRQAAGRGLQLLFYSVGIGQISSEVPQNLSASRPQDRQFILSSKKLLLSDSGFYLCAWSGGHTYEQYFGPGTRLTVT.

The chain couples TRBV19 to TRBJ2-7; D perhaps matches TRBD1 (8 bases). In germline, CDR1 is LNHDA, CDR2 SQIVND (reference sequence). V dropped 5 bases and J dropped 3 bases, with 29 bases sitting between them. The CDR3 consists of 19 residues. This CDR3 is CASSSKSGTGPSRLYEQYF. The CDR3 coding sequence is TGTGCCAGTAGTTCGAAGAGCGGGACAGGACCTTCCAGGCTCTACGAGCAGTACTTC.

The CDR3 DNA is TGTGCCAGCAGCGCCACAGGGTCCTATGGCTACACCTTC. Residues: CASSATGSYGYTF. V is TRBV9 and J is TRBJ1-2; D possibly corresponds to TRBD1 (6 bases). The germline CDR1 and CDR2 sequences are SGDLS and YYNGEE. The CDR3 loop spans 13 amino acids. V was pared by 3 bases and J by 4 bases, with 10 bases between.

J is TRBJ2-7 and V is TRBV5-6; 8 nucleotides align to TRBD2. The CDR3 is made up of 14 amino acids. Germline V lookup: CDR1 SGHDT, CDR2 YYEEEE. Unmatched junction bases numbered 3, after V lost 2 bases and J lost 2 bases. CDR3 residues: CASSFGSGTYEQYF. The CDR3 coding sequence is TGTGCCAGCAGCTTCGGTAGCGGGACCTACGAGCAGTACTTC.

This chain joins TRBV29-1 and TRBJ1-1, with 7 positions matching TRBD1. The CDR3 is 11 amino acids. Trimming at V came to 4 bases and at J to 8 bases, leaving 4 bases not matched to a gene. CDR1 and CDR2 (germline): SQVTM, ANQGSEA. The CDR3 loop reads CSVGGTVEAFF. In DNA, the CDR3 is TGCAGCGTTGGGGGGACAGTAGAAGCTTTCTTT. The whole variable domain, remainder taken from reference TRBV29-1 and TRBJ1-1, is SAVISQKPSRDICQRGTSLTIQCQVDSQVTMMFWYRQQPGQSLTLIATANQGSEATYESGFVIDKFPISRPNLTFSTLTVSNMSPEDSSIYLCSVGGTVEAFFGQGTRLTVV.

The V gene is TRBV5-4, the J gene TRBJ2-1; D not resolved. Trimming removed 4 bases from V and 5 bases from J, with 7 bases in between. Per germline, CDR1 SGHNT and CDR2 YYREEE (reference sequence). CDR3 length: 12 residues. The DNA for the CDR3 is TGTGCCAGCAGCCATACAGACAATGAGCAGTTCTTC. Amino acids: CASSHTDNEQFF. Drawing the rest from reference TRBV5-4 and TRBJ2-1, the complete variable domain is ETGVTQSPTHLIKTRGQQVTLRCSSQSGHNTVSWYQQALGQGPQFIFQYYREEENGRGNFPPRFSGLQFPNYSSELNVNALELDDSALYLCASSHTDNEQFFGPGTRLTVL.

This chain joins TRBV19 and TRBJ2-3, with 8 bases lining up with TRBD2. Germline values: CDR1 LNHDA, CDR2 SQIVND (reference sequence). Trimming took 1 base from V and 4 from J; bases not matched to a gene: 4. This CDR3 contains 15 residues. CDR3 DNA: TGTGCCAGTAGTATAGCGGGAGGGTCGGCAGATACGCAGTATTTT. Amino acids: CASSIAGGSADTQYF.

The chain couples TRBV2 to TRBJ1-1; D might be TRBD1 (5 bases). V shed 4 bases and J shed 6 bases, with 12 bases lying between them. CDR3 length: 13 residues. Germline lookup yields CDR1 SNHLY and CDR2 FYNNEI. The CDR3 DNA sequence: TGTGCCAGCAGTGGGGGACCGGGGGCTGAAGCTTTCTTT. It yields the protein CASSGGPGAEAFF.

V and J are TRBV7-9 and TRBJ2-2, with 9 positions matching TRBD2. The CDR3 runs to 17 residues. V lost 1 base and J lost 1; bases outside the gene matches: 4. Germline CDR1 SEHNR, CDR2 FQNEAQ (reference sequence). This CDR3 reads CASSLGGSGRNTGELFF. Written as DNA, the CDR3 is TGTGCCAGCAGCTTAGGAGGTAGCGGGAGGAACACCGGGGAGCTGTTTTTT.

V and J are TRBV9 and TRBJ2-3; 7 bases line up with TRBD2. CDR3 length: 13 amino acids. In germline, CDR1 is SGDLS, CDR2 YYNGEE. V gave up 4 bases and J gave up 5 bases; unmatched junction bases: 4. CDR3 nucleotides: TGTGCCAGCAGCTCCGGGGGGTTAGATACGCAGTATTTT. Translated: CASSSGGLDTQYF.

J is TRBJ2-7 and V is TRBV28; 16 nucleotides align to TRBD2. Germline loops: CDR1 MDHEN, CDR2 SYDVKM. V shed 7 bases, J shed 4 bases, and the junction held 13 bases outside the gene matches. There are 18 residues in the CDR3. CDR3 sequence: CASNRLPGLAGGPYEQYF. For the CDR3, the DNA is TGTGCCAGCAACCGGCTGCCGGGACTAGCGGGAGGGCCGTACGAGCAGTACTTC.

V and J are TRBV2 and TRBJ2-3; D gene unclear. Germline V lookup: CDR1 SNHLY, CDR2 FYNNEI. CDR3 length: 13 residues. V shed 8 bases and J shed 0 bases, with 9 bases lying between them. In DNA, the CDR3 is TGTGCCAGCGCGCGGCCTAGCACAGATACGCAGTATTTT. This gives the protein CASARPSTDTQYF.

The chain carries TRBV4-1 and TRBJ1-3; 7 bases map to TRBD1. The CDR3 runs to 17 residues. Germline V lookup: CDR1 MGHRA, CDR2 YSYEKL. V dropped 0 bases and J dropped 0; count of bases not matched to a gene: 5. In nucleotides, the CDR3 is TGCGCCAGCAGCCAAGATTCGGGACAGAGCTCTGGAAACACCATATATTTT. This codes for CASSQDSGQSSGNTIYF.